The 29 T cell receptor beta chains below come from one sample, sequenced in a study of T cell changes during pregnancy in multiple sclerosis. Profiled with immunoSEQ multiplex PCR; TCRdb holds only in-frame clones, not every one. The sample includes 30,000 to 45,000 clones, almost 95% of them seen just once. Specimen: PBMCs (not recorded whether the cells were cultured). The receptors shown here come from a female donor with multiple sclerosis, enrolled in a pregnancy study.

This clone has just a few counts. This chain's CDR3 is CASSLGGRAPHTDTQYF. In DNA form, the CDR3 reads TGTGCCAGCAGCTTAGGAGGGAGGGCCCCCCACACAGATACGCAGTATTTT. This chain links TRBV13 with TRBJ2-3; 7 nucleotides match TRBD2. Germline V gives CDR1 PRHDT, CDR2 FYEKMQ (reference sequence). V gave up 0 bases and J gave up 2 bases; unmatched junction bases: 8. This CDR3 is 17 amino acids long. Filled out from reference TRBV13 and TRBJ2-3, the complete variable domain reads AAGVIQSPRHLIKEKRETATLKCYPIPRHDTVYWYQQGPGQDPQFLISFYEKMQSDKGSIPDRFSAQQFSDYHSELNMSSLELGDSALYFCASSLGGRAPHTDTQYFGPGTRLTVL.

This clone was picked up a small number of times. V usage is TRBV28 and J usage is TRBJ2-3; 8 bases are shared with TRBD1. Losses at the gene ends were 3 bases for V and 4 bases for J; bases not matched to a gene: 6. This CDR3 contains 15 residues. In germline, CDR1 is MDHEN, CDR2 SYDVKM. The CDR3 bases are TGTGCCAGCAGTTTGGACAGGGAGTTGCCAGATACGCAGTATTTT. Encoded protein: CASSLDRELPDTQYF.

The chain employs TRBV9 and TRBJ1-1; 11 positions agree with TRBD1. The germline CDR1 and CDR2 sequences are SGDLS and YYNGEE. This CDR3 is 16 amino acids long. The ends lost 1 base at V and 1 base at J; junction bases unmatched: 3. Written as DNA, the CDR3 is TGTGCCAGCAGCGTACTGGACAGGGGGCGGAACACTGAAGCTTTCTTT. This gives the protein CASSVLDRGRNTEAFF.

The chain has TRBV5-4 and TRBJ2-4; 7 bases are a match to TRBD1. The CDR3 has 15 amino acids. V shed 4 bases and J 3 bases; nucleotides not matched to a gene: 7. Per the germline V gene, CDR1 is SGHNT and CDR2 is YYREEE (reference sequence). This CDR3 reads CASSEQQGFKNIQYF. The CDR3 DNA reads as TGTGCCAGCAGCGAGCAACAGGGGTTCAAAAACATTCAGTACTTC.

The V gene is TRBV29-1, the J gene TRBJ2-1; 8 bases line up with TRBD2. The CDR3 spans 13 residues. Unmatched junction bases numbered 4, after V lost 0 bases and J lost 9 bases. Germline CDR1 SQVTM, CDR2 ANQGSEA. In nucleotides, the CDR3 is TGCAGCGTTGAAGATCGGGGGGGCGGTGAGCAGTTCTTC. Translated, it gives CSVEDRGGGEQFF.

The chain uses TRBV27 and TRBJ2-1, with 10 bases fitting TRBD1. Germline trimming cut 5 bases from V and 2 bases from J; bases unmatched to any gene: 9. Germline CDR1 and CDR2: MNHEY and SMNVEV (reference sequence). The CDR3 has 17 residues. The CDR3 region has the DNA TGTGCCAGCAGTCTAAAGGACAGGGGGAGGCCCTACAATGAGCAGTTCTTC. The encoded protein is CASSLKDRGRPYNEQFF.

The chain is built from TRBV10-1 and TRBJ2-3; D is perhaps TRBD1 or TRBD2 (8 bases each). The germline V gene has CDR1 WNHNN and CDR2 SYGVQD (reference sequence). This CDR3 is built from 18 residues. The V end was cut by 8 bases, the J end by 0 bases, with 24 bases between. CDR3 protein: CASAGQATSGSSTDTQYF. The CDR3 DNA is TGCGCCAGCGCGGGACAGGCTACTAGCGGCAGTAGCACAGATACGCAGTATTTT.

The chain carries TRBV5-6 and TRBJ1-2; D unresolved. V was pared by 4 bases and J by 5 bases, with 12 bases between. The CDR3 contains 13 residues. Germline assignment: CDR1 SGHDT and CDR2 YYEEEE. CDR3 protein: CASSQASLYGYTF. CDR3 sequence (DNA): TGTGCCAGCAGCCAAGCTTCCCTATATGGCTACACCTTC.

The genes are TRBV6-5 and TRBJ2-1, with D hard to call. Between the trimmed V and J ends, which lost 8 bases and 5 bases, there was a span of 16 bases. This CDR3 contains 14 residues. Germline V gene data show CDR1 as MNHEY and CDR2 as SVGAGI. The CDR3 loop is CASRREFGDNEQFF. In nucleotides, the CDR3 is TGTGCCAGCCGGCGCGAATTCGGAGACAATGAGCAGTTCTTC.

The CDR3 bases are TGTGCCAGCAGCTCAACCGGGACAGGCTACGAGCAGTACTTC. Its protein is CASSSTGTGYEQYF. The chain joins TRBV27 to TRBJ2-7, with 8 bases aligning to TRBD1. The germline CDR1 and CDR2 sequences are MNHEY and SMNVEV (reference sequence). V was pared by 6 bases and J by 3 bases, with 7 bases of the junction left unmatched. This CDR3 is built from 14 residues.

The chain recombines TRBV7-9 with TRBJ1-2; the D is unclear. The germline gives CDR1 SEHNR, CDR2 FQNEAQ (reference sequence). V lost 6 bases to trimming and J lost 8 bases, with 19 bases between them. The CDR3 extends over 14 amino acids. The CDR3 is CASSLLMAERGYTF. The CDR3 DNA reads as TGTGCCAGCAGTTTATTAATGGCAGAACGAGGCTACACCTTC.

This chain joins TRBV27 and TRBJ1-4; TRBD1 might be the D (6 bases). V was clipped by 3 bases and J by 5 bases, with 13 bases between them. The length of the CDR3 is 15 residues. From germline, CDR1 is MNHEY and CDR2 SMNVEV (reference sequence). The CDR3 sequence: CASSLAGAVNEKLFF. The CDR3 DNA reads TGTGCCAGCAGTTTGGCAGGGGCGGTAAATGAAAAACTGTTTTTT.

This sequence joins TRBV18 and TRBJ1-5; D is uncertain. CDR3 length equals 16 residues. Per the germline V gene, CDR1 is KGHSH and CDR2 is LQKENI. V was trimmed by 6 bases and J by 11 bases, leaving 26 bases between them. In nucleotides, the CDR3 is TGTGCCAGCTCTTTCCGACCGGGATCTCGACATGAGGCCCAGCATTTT. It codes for CASSFRPGSRHEAQHF.

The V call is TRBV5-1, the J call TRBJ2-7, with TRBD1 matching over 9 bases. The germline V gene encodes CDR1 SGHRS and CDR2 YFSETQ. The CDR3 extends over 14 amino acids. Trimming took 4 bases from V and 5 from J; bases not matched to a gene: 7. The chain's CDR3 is CASSPMGQGNEQYF. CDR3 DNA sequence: TGCGCCAGCAGCCCGATGGGACAGGGTAACGAGCAGTACTTC.

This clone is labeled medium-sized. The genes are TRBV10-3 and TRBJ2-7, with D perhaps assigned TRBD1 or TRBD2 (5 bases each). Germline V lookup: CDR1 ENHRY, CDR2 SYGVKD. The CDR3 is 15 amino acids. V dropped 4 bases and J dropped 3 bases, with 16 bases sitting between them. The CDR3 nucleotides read TGTGCCATCAGTGCGGGGCCCTGGGCCATCTACGAGCAGTACTTC. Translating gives CAISAGPWAIYEQYF.

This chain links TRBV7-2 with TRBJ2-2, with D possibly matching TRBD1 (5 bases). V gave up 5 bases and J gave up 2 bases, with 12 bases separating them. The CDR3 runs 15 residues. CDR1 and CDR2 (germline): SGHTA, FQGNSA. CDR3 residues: CASSPRRTNTGELFF. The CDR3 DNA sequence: TGTGCCAGCAGCCCCCGCAGGACAAACACCGGGGAGCTGTTTTTT.

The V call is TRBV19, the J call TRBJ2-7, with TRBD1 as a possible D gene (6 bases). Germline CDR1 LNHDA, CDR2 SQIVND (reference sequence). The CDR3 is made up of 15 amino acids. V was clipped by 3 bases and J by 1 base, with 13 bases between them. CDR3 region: CASSMDSQSSYEQYF. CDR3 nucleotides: TGTGCCAGTAGTATGGACAGCCAGTCTTCCTACGAGCAGTACTTC. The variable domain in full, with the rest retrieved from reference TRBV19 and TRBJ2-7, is DGGITQSPKYLFRKEGQNVTLSCEQNLNHDAMYWYRQDPGQGLRLIYYSQIVNDFQKGDIAEGYSVSREKKESFPLTVTSAQKNPTAFYLCASSMDSQSSYEQYFGPGTRLTVT.

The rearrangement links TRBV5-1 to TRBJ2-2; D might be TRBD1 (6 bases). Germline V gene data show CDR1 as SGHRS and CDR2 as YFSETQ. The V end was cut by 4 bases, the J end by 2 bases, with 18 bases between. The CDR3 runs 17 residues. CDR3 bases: TGCGCCAGCAGCGTCGGGGCAGGGGTCTCCAACACCGGGGAGCTGTTTTTT. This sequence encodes CASSVGAGVSNTGELFF.

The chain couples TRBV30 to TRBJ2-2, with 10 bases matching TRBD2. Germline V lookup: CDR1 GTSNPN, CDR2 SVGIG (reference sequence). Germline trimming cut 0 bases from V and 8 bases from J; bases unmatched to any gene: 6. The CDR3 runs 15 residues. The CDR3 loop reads CAWSVSLAGAGELFF. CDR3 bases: TGTGCCTGGAGTGTATCCCTAGCGGGAGCTGGGGAGCTGTTTTTT.

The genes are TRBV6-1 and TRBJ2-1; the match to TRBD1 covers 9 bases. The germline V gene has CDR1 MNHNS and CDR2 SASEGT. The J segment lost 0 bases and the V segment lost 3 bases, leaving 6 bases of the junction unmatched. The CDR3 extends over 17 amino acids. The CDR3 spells CASSELQGASSYNEQFF. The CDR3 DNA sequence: TGTGCCAGCAGTGAGTTACAGGGGGCCAGCTCCTACAATGAGCAGTTCTTC.

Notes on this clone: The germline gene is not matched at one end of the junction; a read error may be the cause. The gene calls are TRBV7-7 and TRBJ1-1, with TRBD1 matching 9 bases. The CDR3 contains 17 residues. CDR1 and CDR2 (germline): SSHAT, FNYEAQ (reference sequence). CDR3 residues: CASSFYPGTGINTEAFF. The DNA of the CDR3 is TGTGCTAGCAGCTTTTACCCCGGGACAGGGATTAACACTGAAGCTTTCTTT.

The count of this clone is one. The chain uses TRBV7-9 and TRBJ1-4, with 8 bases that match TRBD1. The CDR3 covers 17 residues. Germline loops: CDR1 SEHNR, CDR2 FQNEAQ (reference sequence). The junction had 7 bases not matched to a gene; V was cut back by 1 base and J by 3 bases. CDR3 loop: CASSLGPSGGPNEKLFF. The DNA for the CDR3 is TGTGCCAGCAGCTTAGGGCCCTCAGGGGGCCCTAATGAAAAACTGTTTTTT.

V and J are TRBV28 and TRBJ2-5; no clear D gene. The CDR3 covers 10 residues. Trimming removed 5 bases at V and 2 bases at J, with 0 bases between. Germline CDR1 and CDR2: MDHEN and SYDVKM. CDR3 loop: CASSQETQYF. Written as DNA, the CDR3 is TGTGCCAGCAGTCAAGAGACCCAGTACTTC.

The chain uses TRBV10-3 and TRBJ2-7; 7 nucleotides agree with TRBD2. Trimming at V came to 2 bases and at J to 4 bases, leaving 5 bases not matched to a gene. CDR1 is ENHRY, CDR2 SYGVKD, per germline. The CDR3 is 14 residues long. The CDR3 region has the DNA TGTGCCATCAGTGAGCGACTAGCCCAGTACGAGCAGTACTTC. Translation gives CAISERLAQYEQYF.

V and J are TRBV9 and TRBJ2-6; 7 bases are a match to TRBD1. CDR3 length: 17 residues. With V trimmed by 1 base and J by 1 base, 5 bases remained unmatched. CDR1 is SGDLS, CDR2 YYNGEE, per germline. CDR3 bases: TGTGCCAGCAGCGTACTTTCAGGGGGTTCTGGGGCCAACGTCCTGACTTTC. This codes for CASSVLSGGSGANVLTF.

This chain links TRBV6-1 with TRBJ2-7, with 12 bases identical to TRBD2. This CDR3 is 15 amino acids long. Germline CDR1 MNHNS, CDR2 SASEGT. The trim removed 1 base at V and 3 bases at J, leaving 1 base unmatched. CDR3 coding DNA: TGTGCCAGCAGTGAAGGGACTAGCGGGATCTACGAGCAGTACTTC. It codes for CASSEGTSGIYEQYF.

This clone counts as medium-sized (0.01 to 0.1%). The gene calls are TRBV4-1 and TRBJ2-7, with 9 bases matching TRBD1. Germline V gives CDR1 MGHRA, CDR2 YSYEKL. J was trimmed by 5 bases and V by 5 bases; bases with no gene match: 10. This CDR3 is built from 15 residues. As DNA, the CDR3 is TGCGCCAGCAGCATCGCCGGGACAGGGTTCGACGAGCAGTACTTC. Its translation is CASSIAGTGFDEQYF.

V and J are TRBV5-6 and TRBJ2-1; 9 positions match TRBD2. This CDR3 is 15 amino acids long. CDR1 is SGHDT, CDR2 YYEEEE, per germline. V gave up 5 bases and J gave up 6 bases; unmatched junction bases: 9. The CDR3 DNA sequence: TGTGCCAGCAGTTTCAGTAGCGGGAGAGTCAATGAGCAGTTCTTC. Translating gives CASSFSSGRVNEQFF.

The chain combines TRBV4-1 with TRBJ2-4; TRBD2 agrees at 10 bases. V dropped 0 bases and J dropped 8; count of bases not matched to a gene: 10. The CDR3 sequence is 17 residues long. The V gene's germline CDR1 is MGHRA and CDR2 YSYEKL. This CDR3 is CASSQEGKREGRDIQYF. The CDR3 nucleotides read TGCGCCAGCAGCCAAGAAGGTAAGCGGGAGGGCCGAGACATTCAGTACTTC.